The rows below give T cell receptor beta chains drawn from one sample of a study of shared clonotypes between healthy human individuals. The repertoire was sequenced with immunoSEQ multiplex PCR; TCRdb's copy has only in-frame clones and lacks some. The sample shows roughly 2.5 million clones, roughly 92% of them seen only once. What was sequenced was naive CD4+ T cells sorted from blood. Receptors were obtained from a man aged 18 to 29 in good health. Each CDR3 is given with its conserved first and last residue. A D gene is named only where the DNA matches it firmly. Not every row has a clone size; where given, it reads once, few, many or a size class.

CDR3 DNA: TGTGCCTGGGGGACTAGCGGGAGAGGCTACGAGCAGTACTTC
CDR3 protein: CAWGTSGRGYEQYF
V gene: TRBV30
D gene: TRBD2
J gene: TRBJ2-7
clone size: NA

CDR3 DNA: TGTGCCAGCAGTTTAGTATCGGGGGCGGTTGAAAAACTGTTTTTT
CDR3 protein: CASSLVSGAVEKLFF
V gene: TRBV7-9
D gene: NA
J gene: TRBJ1-4
clone size: NA

CDR3 DNA: TGTGCCACCATGGGTCCCAAGGAGGGGTATGGCTACACCTTC
CDR3 protein: CATMGPKEGYGYTF
V gene: TRBV28
D gene: NA
J gene: TRBJ1-2
clone size: NA

CDR3 DNA: TGTGACCGGCTCCGCGAGCAGTACTTC
CDR3 protein: CDRLREQYF
V gene: TRBV7-5
D gene: NA
J gene: TRBJ2-7
clone size: NA

CDR3 DNA: TGTGCCAGCAGCTTATTGGGCCTAGCGGAGACCCAGTACTTC
CDR3 protein: CASSLLGLAETQYF
V gene: TRBV11-2
D gene: NA
J gene: TRBJ2-5
clone size: NA

CDR3 DNA: TGTGCCAGATCCCCTGGCAGGGAAAGTTTTAGCAATCAGCCCCAGCATTTT
CDR3 protein: CARSPGRESFSNQPQHF
V gene: TRBV19
D gene: NA
J gene: TRBJ1-5
clone size: few

CDR3 DNA: TGTGCCAGCAGCTCCAGACAGCCCCAAGAGACCCAGTACTTC
CDR3 protein: CASSSRQPQETQYF
V gene: TRBV11-2
D gene: NA
J gene: TRBJ2-5
clone size: NA

CDR3 DNA: TGTGCCATCAGTAACCCACAGGGGGCTGGGACTGAAGCTTTCTTT
CDR3 protein: CAISNPQGAGTEAFF
V gene: TRBV10-3
D gene: TRBD1
J gene: TRBJ1-1
clone size: NA

CDR3 DNA: TGCGCCAGCAGCCCATCCCTTGCCCTCTATGGCTACACCTTC
CDR3 protein: CASSPSLALYGYTF
V gene: TRBV4-3
D gene: NA
J gene: TRBJ1-2
clone size: once

CDR3 DNA: TGTGCCAGCAGCTACTCCGGGACCAAAGAGACCCAGTACTTC
CDR3 protein: CASSYSGTKETQYF
V gene: TRBV5-6
D gene: NA
J gene: TRBJ2-5
clone size: NA

CDR3 DNA: TGTGCCAGCAGCCAAGACTTAGCGGGAGGGGTCGAGCAGTACTTC
CDR3 protein: CASSQDLAGGVEQYF
V gene: TRBV4-2
D gene: TRBD2
J gene: TRBJ2-7
clone size: NA

CDR3 DNA: TGTGCCAGCAGCCTACCCGGGACAGAAAATGAAAAACTGTTTTTT
CDR3 protein: CASSLPGTENEKLFF
V gene: TRBV28
D gene: TRBD1
J gene: TRBJ1-4
clone size: NA

CDR3 DNA: TGTGCCAGCAGCGCTACAGGGGGAAATCAGCCCCAGCATTTT
CDR3 protein: CASSATGGNQPQHF
V gene: TRBV9
D gene: TRBD1
J gene: TRBJ1-5
clone size: NA

CDR3 DNA: TGTGCCAGCAGCACCTCCCCGAGATTAGAAGGCGGGGAGCTGTTTTTT
CDR3 protein: CASSTSPRLEGGELFF
V gene: TRBV7-3
D gene: NA
J gene: TRBJ2-2
clone size: NA

CDR3 DNA: TGTGCCAGCACCCTAGCGGGGGTCAATGAGCAGTTCTTC
CDR3 protein: CASTLAGVNEQFF
V gene: TRBV25-1
D gene: TRBD2
J gene: TRBJ2-1
clone size: once

CDR3 DNA: TGCGCCAGCAGCCAAGATCGGATAGCGGGGCACACCGGGGAGCTGTTTTTT
CDR3 protein: CASSQDRIAGHTGELFF
V gene: TRBV4-3
D gene: TRBD2
J gene: TRBJ2-2
clone size: NA

CDR3 DNA: TGCGCCAGCAGCCAAGAGAGACAGGGGTCGGAGTTCTTT
CDR3 protein: CASSQERQGSEFF
V gene: TRBV4-3
D gene: TRBD1
J gene: TRBJ1-1
clone size: few

CDR3 DNA: TGTGCCTGGAGTGTAGGGGGAGGGAAAACTGAAGCTTTCTTT
CDR3 protein: CAWSVGGGKTEAFF
V gene: TRBV30
D gene: NA
J gene: TRBJ1-1
clone size: NA

CDR3 DNA: TGTGCCAGCAGTACAACCGCTACCGGGATCCCCTATGGCTACACCTTC
CDR3 protein: CASSTTATGIPYGYTF
V gene: TRBV28
D gene: NA
J gene: TRBJ1-2
clone size: once

CDR3 DNA: TGTGCCAGCAGTTTAATAGCGGGGGGGCGCGAGCAGTACTTC
CDR3 protein: CASSLIAGGREQYF
V gene: TRBV28
D gene: TRBD2
J gene: TRBJ2-7
clone size: NA

CDR3 DNA: TGTGCCAGCAGCTTAATTCGGGCGACTAATGAAAAACTGTTTTTT
CDR3 protein: CASSLIRATNEKLFF
V gene: TRBV7-2
D gene: NA
J gene: TRBJ1-4
clone size: NA

CDR3 DNA: TGCGCCAGCAGCTTGGCGGGACATGGGAACACTGAAGCTTTCTTT
CDR3 protein: CASSLAGHGNTEAFF
V gene: TRBV5-1
D gene: NA
J gene: TRBJ1-1
clone size: NA

CDR3 DNA: TGTGCCAGCAGCTCCCAGGGGGGTCTAGGCTATGGCTACACCTTC
CDR3 protein: CASSSQGGLGYGYTF
V gene: TRBV7-2
D gene: TRBD1
J gene: TRBJ1-2
clone size: NA

CDR3 DNA: TGTGCCAGCAGCTCTGTCGCCGTAGCAGCCACCGGGGAGCTGTTTTTT
CDR3 protein: CASSSVAVAATGELFF
V gene: TRBV11-2
D gene: NA
J gene: TRBJ2-2
clone size: NA

CDR3 DNA: TGTGCCAGCAGCTTAAAGGATCGGGATTCACCCCTCCACTTT
CDR3 protein: CASSLKDRDSPLHF
V gene: TRBV5-6
D gene: NA
J gene: TRBJ1-6
clone size: NA

CDR3 DNA: TGTGCCAGCAGCTTGTCGACTTTGCCAGCTAACTATGGCTACACCTTC
CDR3 protein: CASSLSTLPANYGYTF
V gene: TRBV5-8
D gene: NA
J gene: TRBJ1-2
clone size: NA

CDR3 DNA: TGTGCCAGCAGCCCCTTCGACAGGGATGCCACTGAAGCTTTCTTT
CDR3 protein: CASSPFDRDATEAFF
V gene: TRBV5-5
D gene: TRBD1
J gene: TRBJ1-1
clone size: NA

CDR3 DNA: TGTGCCAGCAGCTCCGCTGGGGCGGGAGGGCCGGTTGAGCAGTTCTTC
CDR3 protein: CASSSAGAGGPVEQFF
V gene: TRBV5-4
D gene: TRBD2
J gene: TRBJ2-1
clone size: NA

CDR3 DNA: TGTGCCAGCAGCCCACAGGCGAGGGAGACCCAGTACTTC
CDR3 protein: CASSPQARETQYF
V gene: TRBV9
D gene: NA
J gene: TRBJ2-5
clone size: NA

CDR3 DNA: TGTGCCAGCAGCAGGGGACTAGCGGAACAAGAGACCCAGTACTTC
CDR3 protein: CASSRGLAEQETQYF
V gene: TRBV5-4
D gene: TRBD2
J gene: TRBJ2-5
clone size: NA

CDR3 DNA: TGCAGTGGGCAGAAGGGAGATGAGCAGTACTTC
CDR3 protein: CSGQKGDEQYF
V gene: TRBV20-1
D gene: NA
J gene: TRBJ2-7
clone size: NA

CDR3 DNA: TGTGCCAGCAGCAAGACTAGCGCCTGGGATACGCAGTATTTT
CDR3 protein: CASSKTSAWDTQYF
V gene: TRBV7-3
D gene: TRBD2
J gene: TRBJ2-3
clone size: NA

CDR3 DNA: TGTGCCTCCTCCGGGACAGGGAGCTCCTACGAGCAGTACTTC
CDR3 protein: CASSGTGSSYEQYF
V gene: TRBV30
D gene: TRBD1
J gene: TRBJ2-7
clone size: NA

CDR3 DNA: TGTGCCAGCAGCCCGGGTGCGGGAGGGCGATATACCGGGGAGCTGTTTTTT
CDR3 protein: CASSPGAGGRYTGELFF
V gene: TRBV5-4
D gene: TRBD2
J gene: TRBJ2-2
clone size: NA

CDR3 DNA: TGTGCCAGCAGTCAACATAGCAATCAGCCCCAGCATTTT
CDR3 protein: CASSQHSNQPQHF
V gene: TRBV28
D gene: NA
J gene: TRBJ1-5
clone size: NA

CDR3 DNA: TGTGCCAGTAGTATTTTTCGGACTAGCGGACCGGCGTACAATGAGCAGTTCTTC
CDR3 protein: CASSIFRTSGPAYNEQFF
V gene: TRBV19
D gene: TRBD2
J gene: TRBJ2-1
clone size: NA

CDR3 DNA: TGTGCCAGTAGTCCTTACCCGCTGGGGCCGAACACCGGGGAGCTGTTTTTT
CDR3 protein: CASSPYPLGPNTGELFF
V gene: TRBV19
D gene: NA
J gene: TRBJ2-2
clone size: NA

CDR3 DNA: TGTGCCAGCAACCGACAGGGTGGGAACACTGAAGCTTTCTTT
CDR3 protein: CASNRQGGNTEAFF
V gene: TRBV2
D gene: TRBD1
J gene: TRBJ1-1
clone size: few

CDR3 DNA: TGTGCCAGCAGCGTGGGGACAGGTGGGGGCTACACCTTC
CDR3 protein: CASSVGTGGGYTF
V gene: TRBV9
D gene: TRBD1
J gene: TRBJ1-2
clone size: NA

CDR3 DNA: TGTGCCTGGAAAAACAGGGGGTCGGACACCGGGGAGCTGTTTTTT
CDR3 protein: CAWKNRGSDTGELFF
V gene: TRBV30
D gene: TRBD1
J gene: TRBJ2-2
clone size: NA

CDR3 DNA: TGTGCCAGCAGCTTAGAACTAGCGGGGTTCAATGAGCAGTTCTTC
CDR3 protein: CASSLELAGFNEQFF
V gene: TRBV7-2
D gene: TRBD2
J gene: TRBJ2-1
clone size: once

CDR3 DNA: TGCAGCGTTAAGACAGGGGGAAGTCAGCCCCAGCATTTT
CDR3 protein: CSVKTGGSQPQHF
V gene: TRBV29-1
D gene: TRBD1
J gene: TRBJ1-5
clone size: NA

CDR3 DNA: TGTGCCAGCAGTGAAAGGGGCCCCCCGAACACTGAAGCTTTCTTT
CDR3 protein: CASSERGPPNTEAFF
V gene: TRBV2
D gene: NA
J gene: TRBJ1-1
clone size: NA

CDR3 DNA: TGCGCCAGCAGGGAAAGCACAGATACGCAGTATTTT
CDR3 protein: CASRESTDTQYF
V gene: TRBV10-2
D gene: NA
J gene: TRBJ2-3
clone size: NA

CDR3 DNA: TGTGCCACCCTAGATTCGACAGGGGGCAAAGGCAAAAACATTCAGTACTTC
CDR3 protein: CATLDSTGGKGKNIQYF
V gene: TRBV19
D gene: TRBD1
J gene: TRBJ2-4
clone size: NA

CDR3 DNA: TGTGCCAGCAGTTACGTCTCAGGGGCGGGCGAGCAGTACTTC
CDR3 protein: CASSYVSGAGEQYF
V gene: TRBV6-5
D gene: NA
J gene: TRBJ2-7
clone size: NA

CDR3 DNA: TGCGCCAGCAGCTTGATGGTAGGGGGCGCCGGTAATGAAAAACTGTTTTTT
CDR3 protein: CASSLMVGGAGNEKLFF
V gene: TRBV5-1
D gene: TRBD1
J gene: TRBJ1-4
clone size: NA

CDR3 DNA: TGTGCCAGCACCTCTCAGAAGGGGGCTGAAGCTTTCTTT
CDR3 protein: CASTSQKGAEAFF
V gene: TRBV6-5
D gene: NA
J gene: TRBJ1-1
clone size: NA

CDR3 DNA: TGTGCCAGCAGTTTCGGAGGAACGGATACGCAGTATTTT
CDR3 protein: CASSFGGTDTQYF
V gene: TRBV27
D gene: NA
J gene: TRBJ2-3
clone size: NA

CDR3 DNA: TGTGCCAGCAGCGGGCAGGTTCAAGAGACCCAGTACTTC
CDR3 protein: CASSGQVQETQYF
V gene: TRBV6-1
D gene: NA
J gene: TRBJ2-5
clone size: NA

CDR3 DNA: TGTGCCAGCAGTGCGGGACAGCAAGAGACCCAGTACTTC
CDR3 protein: CASSAGQQETQYF
V gene: TRBV27
D gene: NA
J gene: TRBJ2-5
clone size: NA

CDR3 DNA: TGTGCCAGCAGCAACTACCAACCAACAGGTCTCCAAGAGACCCAGTACTTC
CDR3 protein: CASSNYQPTGLQETQYF
V gene: TRBV21-1
D gene: NA
J gene: TRBJ2-5
clone size: NA

CDR3 DNA: TGTGCCAGCAGCTTACTAACTAATGAAAAACTGTTTTTT
CDR3 protein: CASSLLTNEKLFF
V gene: TRBV11-2
D gene: NA
J gene: TRBJ1-4
clone size: NA